These 8 T cell receptor beta chains originate from one sample sequenced in a study of spatial heterogeneity in lung cancer. Regarding time point: sample taken at primary tumor resection. The sequenced material consisted of unsorted whole RNA from tumor, nontumor lung or frozen PBMC. TCRdb re-called the 5' RACE reads through MiXCR, storing one row per CDR3 protein. The profile shows about 42,000 distinct CDR3 sequences, 6% to 7.5% of them singletons. Material: PBMCs, obtained at surgery. These receptors were obtained from a female donor with early-stage non-small cell lung cancer.

This clonotype was observed a few times. The chain recombines TRBV18 with TRBJ1-2; D unclear. CDR1 and CDR2 (germline): KGHSH, LQKENI. This CDR3 comprises 14 residues. Trimming cost V 3 bases and J 4 bases, with 12 bases left between them. Here the CDR3 reads CASSPAHAGYGYTF. The CDR3 DNA is TGTGCCAGCTCACCGGCCCACGCTGGCTATGGCTACACCTTC.

A few counts support this clonotype. The chain couples TRBV3-1 to TRBJ1-1; 9 nucleotides align to TRBD1. The CDR3 is 17 amino acids. Trimming at V came to 7 bases and at J to 3 bases, leaving 15 bases not matched to a gene. Germline assignment: CDR1 LGHDT and CDR2 YNNKEL (reference sequence). In nucleotides, the CDR3 is TGTGCCAGCACCCCAACCGGAATAGGACAGGGGTACACTGAAGCTTTCTTT. Protein product: CASTPTGIGQGYTEAFF.

Concerning this clonotype: A much more abundant neighbour one base away suggests this may be a read error. The conserved final phenylalanine or tryptophan is absent from the CDR3, which likely points to a read error. V is TRBV2 and J is TRBJ2-5; D could derive from TRBD1 or TRBD2 (5 bases each). The germline gives CDR1 SNHLY, CDR2 FYNNEI. This CDR3 comprises 14 residues. The ends were cut back, 7 bases at V and 2 bases at J, with 14 bases in the middle. CDR3 coding DNA: TGTGCCAGCAAAGGGACCAGGGATCAAGAGACCCAGTACTCC. Protein: CASKGTRDQETQYS.

In this sample, this clonotype turned up many times. This rearrangement joins TRBV6-5 to TRBJ1-3; D uncertain. Germline V lookup: CDR1 MNHEY, CDR2 SVGAGI. V was cut by 5 bases and J by 3 bases, with 8 bases left in between. This CDR3 spans 13 amino acids. CDR3: CASSLHFGNTIYF. The DNA of the CDR3 is TGTGCCAGCAGTCTCCATTTTGGAAACACCATATATTTT.

CDR3 bases: TGTGCCATCAGTGGACAGACATACGAGCAGTACTTC. This sequence encodes CAISGQTYEQYF. This rearrangement joins TRBV10-3 to TRBJ2-7, with a tentative D call TRBD1 (5 bases). The CDR3 runs 12 residues. Germline V lookup: CDR1 ENHRY, CDR2 SYGVKD. V was cut by 4 bases and J by 4 bases, with 8 bases left in between.

This rearrangement joins TRBV12-3 or TRBV12-4 to TRBJ1-5; 8 bases fit TRBD1. Trimming at V came to 6 bases and at J to 7 bases, leaving 11 bases not matched to a gene. The CDR3 sequence is 15 residues long. The CDR3 sequence is CASSPSDRDRQPQHF. CDR3 nucleotide sequence: TGTGCCAGCAGCCCCTCGGACAGGGACCGCCAGCCCCAGCATTTT.

The chain has TRBV5-1 and TRBJ1-1, with 9 bases fitting TRBD1. V gave up 4 bases and J gave up 8 bases; unmatched junction bases: 6. The germline V gene has CDR1 SGHRS and CDR2 YFSETQ. The CDR3 sequence is 13 residues long. CDR3: CASSPSGTGEAFF. CDR3 sequence (DNA): TGCGCCAGCAGCCCCTCCGGGACAGGGGAAGCTTTCTTT.

This clonotype turned up a few times. V gene TRBV18 combines with J gene TRBJ1-1, with D possibly being TRBD1 (5 bases). Trimming shortened V by 7 bases and J by 1 base, and 13 bases separated the two germline ends. The CDR3 has 14 residues. In germline, CDR1 is KGHSH, CDR2 LQKENI. This chain's CDR3 is CASFPGAANTEAFF. In DNA form, the CDR3 reads TGTGCCAGCTTCCCTGGGGCGGCGAACACTGAAGCTTTCTTT.